This entry features one TCR beta chain sequence. Its target is unknown. Amplification used 60 Vbeta primers and 13 Jbeta primers. Profiling relied on immunoSEQ multiplex PCR, and the TCRdb table lists in-frame clones only, not all of them. The sample has fewer than 85,000 clones, around 70% seen once. This sample is part of a study of cytomegalovirus exposure and HLA in healthy donors. Study findings and constraints: A later analysis found that most CMV-associated TCR beta chains appeared HLA-restricted.

The V end lost 0 bases, the J end lost 8 bases, and 18 bases lay between the germline ends. Germline V CDR1 and CDR2: SNHLY, FYNNEI. The CDR3 runs to 16 residues. The sequence was obtained from a middle-aged man in good health and CMV-seropositive. Sequencing used PBMCs. The chain links TRBV2 to TRBJ2-3; a weak D match, TRBD2 (7 bases). DNA of the CDR3: TGTGCCAGCAGTGAAGCGCGGCTAGCGGAAGGGGGTACGCAGTATTTT. Protein: CASSEARLAEGGTQYF.